These 2 T cell receptor beta chains were sequenced from one sample in a study of cytomegalovirus exposure and HLA in healthy donors. The PCR employed 60 Vbeta primers together with 13 Jbeta primers. The method was immunoSEQ multiplex PCR; TCRdb's version includes in-frame clones alone and lacks a portion of them. The sample lists about 150,000 clones, about 85% occurring once. The material sequenced was PBMCs. These receptors were collected from a boy aged 2 to 10 in good health and CMV-seronegative.

V and J are TRBV30 and TRBJ1-1; possibly TRBD1 for D (6 bases). There are 13 residues in the CDR3. The V gene lost 5 bases and the J gene lost 4 bases, with 14 bases spanning the gap. Looked up from germline, CDR1 is GTSNPN and CDR2 is SVGIG (reference sequence). CDR3 nucleotide sequence: TGTGCCTGGGAAGAAACAGGGCGCACTGAAGCTTTCTTT. Amino acids: CAWEETGRTEAFF.

V is TRBV5-5 and J is TRBJ1-5; D gene unclear. The CDR3 extends over 14 amino acids. Looked up from germline, CDR1 is SGHKS and CDR2 is YYEKEE (reference sequence). The V gene lost 3 bases and the J gene lost 7 bases, with 14 bases spanning the gap. The CDR3 DNA is TGTGCCAGCAGCTCGCAAGTAGCGCGGCAGCCCCAGCATTTT. Protein product: CASSSQVARQPQHF.